This entry lists 3 T cell receptor beta chains sequenced from one sample in a study of cytomegalovirus exposure and HLA in healthy donors. A multiplex PCR was run with 60 Vbeta primers and 13 Jbeta primers. Sequencing used immunoSEQ multiplex PCR; TCRdb keeps in-frame clones, though not all of them. This table holds some 83,000 clones. The sequenced material came from PBMCs. The receptors come from a woman aged 30 to 39 in good health and CMV-seronegative.

This chain joins TRBV10-3 and TRBJ1-2; D is perhaps TRBD1 (6 bases). The germline V gene encodes CDR1 ENHRY and CDR2 SYGVKD. The CDR3 is 14 residues long. V lost 5 bases and J 6 bases, leaving 16 bases between the germline ends. CDR3 bases: TGTGCCATCAGTACAGGGACGCCTCTTGATGGCTACACCTTC. Protein product: CAISTGTPLDGYTF.

The chain recombines TRBV5-1 with TRBJ2-3, with a tentative D call TRBD1 (6 bases). The germline CDR1 and CDR2 sequences are SGHRS and YFSETQ. The CDR3 sequence is 14 residues long. V lost 4 bases and J 2 bases, leaving 11 bases between the germline ends. The CDR3: CASSVSGVTDTQYF. CDR3 DNA sequence: TGCGCCAGCAGCGTCTCAGGGGTCACAGATACGCAGTATTTT.

V usage is TRBV5-1 and J usage is TRBJ1-4; D gene ambiguous. The CDR3 runs 14 residues. CDR1 is SGHRS and CDR2 is YFSETQ in the germline V gene. Trimming left V 0 bases short and J 1 base short, with 4 bases between. In DNA form, the CDR3 reads TGCGCCAGCAGCTTGGCCGGAACTAATGAAAAACTGTTTTTT. Residues: CASSLAGTNEKLFF.